A single sample is the source of the 24 T cell receptor beta chains below, sequenced in a study of cytomegalovirus exposure and HLA in healthy donors. Both 60 Vbeta primers and 13 Jbeta primers went into the PCR. Profiled with immunoSEQ multiplex PCR; TCRdb holds only in-frame clones, not every one. The sample contains about 95,000 clones, 82% of which appear only once. The specimen sequenced was PBMCs. These receptors all stem from a man aged 25 to 45 in good health and CMV-seropositive.

The rearrangement links TRBV27 to TRBJ2-1; TRBD2 aligns across 8 bases. Germline values: CDR1 MNHEY, CDR2 SMNVEV (reference sequence). This CDR3 spans 14 amino acids. The V gene end was trimmed by 2 bases and the J gene end by 8 bases; junction bases not matched to a gene: 5. The CDR3 nucleotides are TGTGCCAGCAGTTTACCCGGGAGGGCCGATGAGCAGTTCTTC. Amino acid sequence: CASSLPGRADEQFF.

This clone appeared a single time. The chain recombines TRBV28 with TRBJ2-2; tentative D call: TRBD2 (5 bases). V was shortened by 4 bases and J by 2 bases, with 11 bases between the two germline ends. There are 15 residues in the CDR3. Germline V gene lookup returns CDR1 MDHEN and CDR2 SYDVKM. The CDR3 is CASSSASPNTGELFF. The CDR3 coding sequence is TGTGCCAGCAGTTCGGCTAGCCCCAACACCGGGGAGCTGTTTTTT.

CDR3 in amino acids: CASSPGLAGGKSYNEQFF. Written as DNA, the CDR3 is TGTGCCAGCAGCCCGGGACTAGCGGGAGGGAAGTCCTACAATGAGCAGTTCTTC. The rearrangement links TRBV28 to TRBJ2-1; TRBD2 agrees at 16 bases. The CDR3 extends over 18 amino acids. CDR1 is MDHEN, CDR2 SYDVKM, per germline. The junction had 6 bases not matched to a gene; V was cut back by 6 bases and J by 1 base.

The rearrangement links TRBV2 to TRBJ1-2; the D gene is possibly TRBD1 (5 bases). Germline loops: CDR1 SNHLY, CDR2 FYNNEI. The ends were cut back, 8 bases at V and 8 bases at J, with 12 bases in the middle. CDR3 size: 11 residues. For the CDR3, the DNA is TGTGCCAGCCACCCCGGGGGGGGCTACACCTTC. This codes for CASHPGGGYTF.

V usage is TRBV4-1 and J usage is TRBJ1-6; a possible D gene is TRBD1 (5 bases). CDR1 and CDR2 (germline): MGHRA, YSYEKL. V lost 1 base and J 0 bases, leaving 7 bases between the germline ends. CDR3 size: 16 residues. The CDR3: CASSQVRASYNSPLHF. The CDR3 DNA reads TGCGCCAGCAGCCAAGTCAGGGCCTCCTATAATTCACCCCTCCACTTT.

The V and J genes are TRBV27 and TRBJ2-2; no reliable D call. This CDR3 has 12 residues. Trimming removed 7 bases at V and 0 bases at J, with 3 bases between. The germline gives CDR1 MNHEY, CDR2 SMNVEV (reference sequence). CDR3 sequence (DNA): TGTGCCAGCACCTCGAACACCGGGGAGCTGTTTTTT. Protein product: CASTSNTGELFF.

This chain uses TRBV14 with TRBJ2-5; 11 bases align to TRBD2. The CDR3 loop spans 18 amino acids. Trimming took 4 bases from V and 5 from J; bases not matched to a gene: 15. Germline assignment: CDR1 SGHDN and CDR2 FVKESK. In DNA form, the CDR3 reads TGTGCCAGCAGCCCGCGCGGTAGCGGGAGGGCCGGAGAGGAGACCCAGTACTTC. Translated: CASSPRGSGRAGEETQYF.

This clone appeared once. The rearrangement joins TRBV30 to TRBJ2-5; 13 bases fit TRBD2. The end of the DNA fits TRBJ2-7 better, so the J call may be wrong. The CDR3 runs 16 residues. Per germline, CDR1 GTSNPN and CDR2 SVGIG (reference sequence). The CDR3, as DNA: TGTGCCTGGAGTAGAGGGACTAGCGGGACCACCTACGAGCAGTACTTC. This translates into CAWSRGTSGTTYEQYF.

The chain employs TRBV6-5 and TRBJ2-5; possibly TRBD2 for D (5 bases). The J call may be mistaken, given a closer DNA end match to TRBJ2-7. The germline V gene has CDR1 MNHEY and CDR2 SVGAGI. The CDR3 sequence is 15 residues long. The CDR3 DNA follows: TGTGCCAGCAGTAGTACTAGTGGGAACTTCTACGAGCAGTACTTC. Protein product: CASSSTSGNFYEQYF.

J is TRBJ1-5 and V is TRBV11-2; D is undetermined. The CDR3 contains 14 residues. The germline V and J ends were trimmed by 0 bases and 2 bases, with 5 bases remaining between them. Per germline, CDR1 SGHAT and CDR2 FQNNGV. The CDR3 spells CASSLDTGNQPQHF. CDR3 sequence (DNA): TGTGCCAGCAGCTTAGACACAGGCAATCAGCCCCAGCATTTT.

The rearrangement links TRBV7-7 to TRBJ2-5, with D possibly TRBD1 on 6 matching bases. CDR3 length equals 13 residues. Germline V gene sequence: CDR1 SSHAT, CDR2 FNYEAQ (reference sequence). V dropped 6 bases and J dropped 2 bases, with 10 bases sitting between them. The DNA for the CDR3 is TGTGCCAGCAGTTCCGACAGGCAAGAGACCCAGTACTTC. Amino acid sequence: CASSSDRQETQYF.

The rearrangement uses TRBV10-3 and TRBJ1-5; TRBD1 might be the D (5 bases). CDR3 size: 13 residues. The V end was cut by 8 bases, the J end by 0 bases, with 8 bases between. Per the germline V gene, CDR1 is ENHRY and CDR2 is SYGVKD. This CDR3 reads CAIGRGSNQPQHF. The CDR3 region has the DNA TGTGCCATCGGTAGGGGTAGCAATCAGCCCCAGCATTTT.

The V call is TRBV11-2, the J call TRBJ1-3; D is possibly TRBD1 (5 bases). Germline CDR1 SGHAT, CDR2 FQNNGV. V was shortened by 6 bases and J by 0 bases, with 15 bases between the two germline ends. The CDR3 consists of 16 residues. The CDR3 sequence is CASRYRGHDSGNTIYF. The CDR3 nucleotides are TGTGCCAGCAGATACCGAGGACACGACTCTGGAAACACCATATATTTT.

The rearrangement uses TRBV7-2 and TRBJ1-3, with 7 bases identical to TRBD1. Losses at the gene ends were 4 bases for V and 6 bases for J; bases not matched to a gene: 9. The CDR3 has 15 amino acids. Germline CDR1 is SGHTA and CDR2 is FQGNSA. The CDR3 DNA is TGTGCCAGCAGCTACTCACCAGGGGGTGTAAACACCATATATTTT. It translates to CASSYSPGGVNTIYF.

CDR3 DNA: TGTGCAAGTCGCTTTCCCGGGACAGGGGTCTACGAGCAGTACTTC. Amino acid sequence: CASRFPGTGVYEQYF. The chain is built from TRBV12-2 and TRBJ2-7; the D segment call TRBD1 is taken from the table without a DNA check. TRBV12-2 is shown as a pseudogene. The CDR3 sequence is 15 residues long.

The J gene is TRBJ2-3, the V gene TRBV5-5; D call uncertain. This CDR3 comprises 17 residues. Trimming took 1 base from V and 4 from J, leaving 19 bases between them. The germline CDR1 and CDR2 sequences are SGHKS and YYEKEE (reference sequence). CDR3 coding DNA: TGTGCCAGCAGCTTGAGATTGAGCGCACCCCCCGCAGATACGCAGTATTTT. Translated: CASSLRLSAPPADTQYF.

The CDR3 sequence is CAWSPGAYEQYF. Written as DNA, the CDR3 is TGTGCCTGGAGTCCAGGGGCCTACGAGCAGTACTTC. V usage is TRBV30 and J usage is TRBJ2-7; D is perhaps TRBD1 (6 bases). The CDR3 is 12 amino acids. Germline lookup yields CDR1 GTSNPN and CDR2 SVGIG (reference sequence). Trimming shortened V by 2 bases and J by 2 bases, and 7 bases separated the two germline ends.

This clone was counted a few times. The V and J genes are TRBV19 and TRBJ1-1; 8 nucleotides match TRBD1. After removal of 8 bases from V and 6 bases from J, the junction contained 11 bases not matched to a gene. The length of the CDR3 is 14 residues. CDR1 is LNHDA, CDR2 SQIVND, per germline (reference sequence). The CDR3 region has the DNA TGTGCCAGTGCCCGATCGGACAGGGCGGCTGAAGCTTTCTTT. It codes for CASARSDRAAEAFF.

V is TRBV6-1 and J is TRBJ2-5; 12 nucleotides align to TRBD2. The V and J ends lost 1 base and 6 bases, in that order; junction bases with no gene match: 6. The CDR3 loop spans 16 amino acids. Germline CDR1 MNHNS, CDR2 SASEGT. The CDR3 bases are TGTGCCAGCAGTGAAGGGACTAGCGGGATTAAAAAGACCCAGTACTTC. This gives the protein CASSEGTSGIKKTQYF.

The chain links TRBV28 to TRBJ2-1; 14 positions match TRBD2. This CDR3 has 17 amino acids. After removal of 5 bases from V and 7 bases from J, the junction contained 10 bases not matched to a gene. Looked up from germline, CDR1 is MDHEN and CDR2 is SYDVKM. The CDR3 is CASSNFATSGRENEQFF. For the CDR3, the DNA is TGTGCCAGCAGTAACTTTGCGACTAGCGGGAGGGAGAATGAGCAGTTCTTC. Full variable domain (outside the CDR3, taken from reference TRBV28 and TRBJ2-1): DVKVTQSSRYLVKRTGEKVFLECVQDMDHENMFWYRQDPGLGLRLIYFSYDVKMKEKGDIPEGYSVSREKKERFSLILESASTNQTSMYLCASSNFATSGRENEQFFGPGTRLTVL.

The chain is built from TRBV28 and TRBJ2-6; possibly TRBD1 for D (5 bases). The CDR3 spans 15 residues. V was cut by 3 bases and J by 0 bases, with 6 bases left in between. Germline CDR1 reads MDHEN; CDR2 reads SYDVKM. The CDR3 reads CASSLTVSGANVLTF. In DNA form, the CDR3 reads TGTGCCAGCAGTTTGACAGTCTCTGGGGCCAACGTCCTGACTTTC.

This clone was seen a few times. V usage is TRBV4-3 and J usage is TRBJ1-3, with no clear D. Between the trimmed V and J ends, which lost 0 bases and 2 bases, there was a span of 11 bases. The CDR3 sequence is 16 residues long. The germline CDR1 and CDR2 sequences are LGHNA and YSLEER. The CDR3 loop reads CASSQDSQIPGNTIYF. DNA for the CDR3: TGCGCCAGCAGCCAAGATTCACAGATACCTGGAAACACCATATATTTT.

This sequence joins TRBV27 and TRBJ2-3; TRBD2 aligns across 10 bases. The germline CDR1 and CDR2 sequences are MNHEY and SMNVEV (reference sequence). The CDR3 consists of 14 residues. The ends lost 5 bases at V and 3 bases at J; junction bases unmatched: 2. CDR3 protein: CASSPGLATDTQYF. CDR3 bases: TGTGCCAGCAGTCCGGGACTAGCGACAGATACGCAGTATTTT.

The V gene is TRBV6-4, the J gene TRBJ2-1; no definite D call. Per the germline V gene, CDR1 is MRHNA and CDR2 is SNTAGT. V was trimmed by 0 bases and J by 9 bases, leaving 9 bases between them. The length of the CDR3 is 13 residues. Written as DNA, the CDR3 is TGTGCCAGCAGTGACTCGAGCTCTTTTGAGCAGTTCTTC. Protein: CASSDSSSFEQFF.